This T cell receptor (beta chain) comes out of a study of blood T cell repertoires in COVID-19. Whole-study context: Samples of COVID-19 (acute and convalescent) were obtained from the United States, Italy and Spain. The cDNA or gDNA used as material had been derived from T cells, B-cell-depleted T cells, or PBMCs.

Germline V gene lookup returns CDR1 LNHDA and CDR2 SQIVND (reference sequence). The CDR3 length is 14 residues. V lost 4 bases to trimming and J lost 4 bases, with 11 bases between them. Original analysis: Estimation of nucleated cell counts relied on the amplification of reference gene primers. Sequencing used immunoSEQ multiplex PCR; TCRdb keeps in-frame clones, though not all of them. The V and J calls and clone size are taken from that table; D and trimming were inferred from the DNA. This table has 250,000 to 300,000 clones, about 90% appearing once. Seattle patient enrollment occurred during active infection, with longitudinal follow-up thereafter.

This TCR came from a woman aged 70-85 years with COVID-19, enrolled during active disease. Sequenced input: peripheral blood. V is TRBV19 and J is TRBJ1-5, with D possibly matching TRBD1 (5 bases). The DNA of the CDR3 is TGTGCCAGTAGTAGGAGTAGGGGTAATCAGCCCCAGCATTTT. It specifies CASSRSRGNQPQHF.